This TCR beta chain was captured in a study of follicular helper T cells after annual influenza vaccination. Across the whole study: Across the 2013-2014, 2014-2015 and 2015-2016 vaccination seasons, some subjects were resampled. Findings and limits, study-wide: The much larger non-cTfh compartments may have been undersampled.

Time point in this sample: 2015-2016 season, 7 days after influenza vaccination. Each time point used about 35 to 100 mL of blood. This clone was observed a single time. Its specificity is unknown. V shed 2 bases and J shed 7 bases, with 12 bases lying between them. The CDR3 sequence is 14 residues long. The germline V gene has CDR1 KGHSH and CDR2 LQKENI. Assay used: immunoSEQ multiplex PCR; TCRdb lists only in-frame clones, some missing. The sample records roughly 9,700 clones, approximately 87% being singletons. Sequenced here: CXCR5- memory CD4+ T cells sorted from blood, sampled 7 days after influenza vaccination. The receptor's source is an adult who received the influenza vaccine. V is TRBV18 and J is TRBJ1-5; weak D call: TRBD1 (5 bases). The CDR3 spells CASSPSGRDQPQHF. CDR3 nucleotides: TGTGCCAGCTCACCATCAGGGAGGGACCAGCCCCAGCATTTT.